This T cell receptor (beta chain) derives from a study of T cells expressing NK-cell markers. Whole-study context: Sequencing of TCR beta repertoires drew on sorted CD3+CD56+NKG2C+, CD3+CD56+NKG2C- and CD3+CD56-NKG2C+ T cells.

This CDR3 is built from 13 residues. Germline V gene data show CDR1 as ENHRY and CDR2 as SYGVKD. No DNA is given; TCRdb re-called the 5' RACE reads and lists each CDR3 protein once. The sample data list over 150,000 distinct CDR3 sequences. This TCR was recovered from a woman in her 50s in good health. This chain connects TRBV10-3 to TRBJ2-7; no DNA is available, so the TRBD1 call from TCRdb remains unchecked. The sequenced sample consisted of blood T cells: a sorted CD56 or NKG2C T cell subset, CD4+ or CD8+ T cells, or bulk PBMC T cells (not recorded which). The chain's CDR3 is CAIRDRGNYEQYF.